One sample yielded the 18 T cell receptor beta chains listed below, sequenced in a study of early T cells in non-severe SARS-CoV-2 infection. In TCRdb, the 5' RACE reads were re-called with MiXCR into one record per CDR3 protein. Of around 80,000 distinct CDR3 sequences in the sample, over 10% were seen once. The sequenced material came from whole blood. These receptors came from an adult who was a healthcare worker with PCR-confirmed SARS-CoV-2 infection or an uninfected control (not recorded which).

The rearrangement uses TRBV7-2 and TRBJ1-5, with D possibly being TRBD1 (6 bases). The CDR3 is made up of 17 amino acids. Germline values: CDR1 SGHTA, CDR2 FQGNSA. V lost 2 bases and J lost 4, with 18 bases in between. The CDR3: CASSLMGHSEANQPQHF. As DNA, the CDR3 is TGTGCCAGCAGCTTAATGGGACATTCGGAGGCTAATCAGCCCCAGCATTTT.

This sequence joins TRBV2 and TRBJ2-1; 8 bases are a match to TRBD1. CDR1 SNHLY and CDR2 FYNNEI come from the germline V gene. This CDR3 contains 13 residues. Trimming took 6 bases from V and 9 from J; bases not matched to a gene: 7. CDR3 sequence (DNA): TGTGCCAGCAGGGAAAGACAGGGGAGTGAGCAGTTCTTC. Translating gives CASRERQGSEQFF.

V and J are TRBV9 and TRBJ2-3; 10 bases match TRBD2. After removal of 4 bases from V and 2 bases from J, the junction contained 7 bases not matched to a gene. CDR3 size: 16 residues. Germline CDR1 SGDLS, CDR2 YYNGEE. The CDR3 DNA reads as TGTGCCAGCAGCCCCCTAGCGGGAGTGAACACAGATACGCAGTATTTT. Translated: CASSPLAGVNTDTQYF.

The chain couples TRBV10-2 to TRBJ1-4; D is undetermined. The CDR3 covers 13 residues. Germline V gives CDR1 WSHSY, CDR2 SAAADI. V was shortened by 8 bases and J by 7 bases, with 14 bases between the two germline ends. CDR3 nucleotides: TGCGCCAGCCGGCGGGCCCCCAGTGAAAAACTGTTTTTT. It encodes CASRRAPSEKLFF.

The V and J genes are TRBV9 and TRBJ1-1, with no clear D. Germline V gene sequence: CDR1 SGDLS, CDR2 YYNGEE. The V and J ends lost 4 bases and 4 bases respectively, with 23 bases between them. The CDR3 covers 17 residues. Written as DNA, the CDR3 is TGTGCCAGCAGCCTGAGCCTCTCTTCACAGCCATCCACTGAAGCTTTCTTT. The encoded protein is CASSLSLSSQPSTEAFF.

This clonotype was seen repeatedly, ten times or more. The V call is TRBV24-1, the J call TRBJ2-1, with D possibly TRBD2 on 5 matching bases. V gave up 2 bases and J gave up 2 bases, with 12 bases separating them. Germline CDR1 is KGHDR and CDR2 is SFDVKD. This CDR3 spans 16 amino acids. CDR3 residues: CATSDSTPGAYNEQFF. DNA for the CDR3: TGTGCCACCAGTGATTCCACACCCGGGGCCTACAATGAGCAGTTCTTC.

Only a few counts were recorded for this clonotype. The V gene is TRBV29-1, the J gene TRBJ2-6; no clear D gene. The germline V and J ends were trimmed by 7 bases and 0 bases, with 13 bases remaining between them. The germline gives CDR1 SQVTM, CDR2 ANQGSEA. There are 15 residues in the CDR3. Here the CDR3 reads CSAATASSGANVLTF. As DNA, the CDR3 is TGCAGCGCCGCGACTGCCTCCTCTGGGGCCAACGTCCTGACTTTC.

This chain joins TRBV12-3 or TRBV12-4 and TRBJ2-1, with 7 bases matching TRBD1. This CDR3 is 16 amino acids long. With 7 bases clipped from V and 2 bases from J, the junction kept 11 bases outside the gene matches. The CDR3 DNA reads TGTGCCAGCACCAAACGGCGTCAGGGGGCCTACAATGAGCAGTTCTTC. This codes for CASTKRRQGAYNEQFF.

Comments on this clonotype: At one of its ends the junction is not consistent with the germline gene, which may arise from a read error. CDR3 amino acids: CASSPLANTGELFF. CDR3 nucleotide sequence: TGTGCTAGCAGCCCTCTGGCGAACACCGGGGAGCTGTTTTTT. The chain has TRBV7-7 and TRBJ2-2; no firm D call. The CDR3 totals 14 residues. Germline lookup yields CDR1 SSHAT and CDR2 FNYEAQ (reference sequence). The full variable domain, with the rest looked up from reference TRBV7-7 and TRBJ2-2, is GAGVSQSPRYKVTKRGQDVTLRCDPISSHATLYWYQQALGQGPEFLTYFNYEAQPDKSGLPSDRFSAERPEGSISTLTIQRTEQRDSAMYRCASSPLANTGELFFGEGSRLTVL.

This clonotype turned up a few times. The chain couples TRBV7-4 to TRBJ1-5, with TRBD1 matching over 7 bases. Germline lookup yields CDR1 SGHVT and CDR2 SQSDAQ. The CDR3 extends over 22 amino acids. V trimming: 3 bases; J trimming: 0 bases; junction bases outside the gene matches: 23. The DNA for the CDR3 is TGTGCCAGCAGCTTCCCACAGGGGATCTGTAGTGGGGCTTCTTATAGCAATCAGCCCCAGCATTTT. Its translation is CASSFPQGICSGASYSNQPQHF. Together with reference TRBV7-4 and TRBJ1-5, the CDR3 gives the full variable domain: GAGVSQSPRYKVAKRGRDVALRCDSISGHVTLYWYRQTLGQGSEVLTYSQSDAQRDKSGRPSGRFSAERPERSVSTLKIQRTEQGDSAVYLCASSFPQGICSGASYSNQPQHFGDGTRLSIL.

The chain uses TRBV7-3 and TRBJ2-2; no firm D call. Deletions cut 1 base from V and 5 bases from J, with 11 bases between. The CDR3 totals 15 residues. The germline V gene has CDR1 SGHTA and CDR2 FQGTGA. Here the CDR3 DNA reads TGTGCCAGCAGCTTAAGCCCCCTGGGAACCGGGGAGCTGTTTTTT. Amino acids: CASSLSPLGTGELFF.

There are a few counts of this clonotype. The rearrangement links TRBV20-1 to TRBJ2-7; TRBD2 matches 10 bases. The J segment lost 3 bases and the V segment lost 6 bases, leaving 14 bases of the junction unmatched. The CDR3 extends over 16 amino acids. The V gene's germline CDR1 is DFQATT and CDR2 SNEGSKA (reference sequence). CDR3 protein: CSAAGTSVSFDYEQYF. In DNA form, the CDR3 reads TGCAGTGCAGCCGGGACTAGCGTTTCGTTTGACTACGAGCAGTACTTC.

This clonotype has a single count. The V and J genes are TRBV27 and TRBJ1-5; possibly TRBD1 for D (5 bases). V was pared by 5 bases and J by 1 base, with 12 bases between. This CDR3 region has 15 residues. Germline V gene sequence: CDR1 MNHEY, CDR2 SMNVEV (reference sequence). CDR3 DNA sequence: TGTGCCAGCAGTCCCACTTGGGGGAGCAATCAGCCCCAGCATTTT. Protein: CASSPTWGSNQPQHF.

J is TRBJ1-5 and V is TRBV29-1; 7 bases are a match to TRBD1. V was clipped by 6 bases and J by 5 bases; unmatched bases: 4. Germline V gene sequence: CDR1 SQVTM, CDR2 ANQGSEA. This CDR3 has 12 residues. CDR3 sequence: CSVGDSDQPQHF. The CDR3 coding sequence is TGCAGCGTGGGGGACAGCGATCAGCCCCAGCATTTT. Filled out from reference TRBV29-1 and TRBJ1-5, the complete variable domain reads SAVISQKPSRDICQRGTSLTIQCQVDSQVTMMFWYRQQPGQSLTLIATANQGSEATYESGFVIDKFPISRPNLTFSTLTVSNMSPEDSSIYLCSVGDSDQPQHFGDGTRLSIL.

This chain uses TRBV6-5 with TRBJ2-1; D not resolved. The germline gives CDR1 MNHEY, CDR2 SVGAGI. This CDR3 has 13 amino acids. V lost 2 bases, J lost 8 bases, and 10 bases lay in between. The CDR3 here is CASSYQVEYEQFF. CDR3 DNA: TGTGCCAGCAGTTACCAGGTCGAATATGAGCAGTTCTTC.

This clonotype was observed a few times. The CDR3 coding sequence is TGTGCCAGCAGCCAAGAGAACTACGAGCAGTACTTC. This codes for CASSQENYEQYF. The genes are TRBV4-2 and TRBJ2-7; D ambiguous. There are 12 residues in the CDR3. The V gene's germline CDR1 is LGHNA and CDR2 YNFKEQ. V was clipped by 0 bases and J by 3 bases, with 3 bases between them.

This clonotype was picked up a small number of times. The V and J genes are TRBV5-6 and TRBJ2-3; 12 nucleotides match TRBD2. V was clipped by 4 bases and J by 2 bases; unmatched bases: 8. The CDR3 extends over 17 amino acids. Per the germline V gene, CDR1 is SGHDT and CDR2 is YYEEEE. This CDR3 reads CASSRRLAGAFTDTQYF. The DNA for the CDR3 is TGTGCCAGCAGCCGTCGACTAGCGGGGGCGTTCACAGATACGCAGTATTTT.

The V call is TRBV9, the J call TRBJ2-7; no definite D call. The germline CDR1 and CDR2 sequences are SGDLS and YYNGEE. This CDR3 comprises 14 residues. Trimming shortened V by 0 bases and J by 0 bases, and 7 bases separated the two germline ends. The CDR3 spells CASSVGPHSYEQYF. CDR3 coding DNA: TGTGCCAGCAGCGTAGGACCCCACTCCTACGAGCAGTACTTC.